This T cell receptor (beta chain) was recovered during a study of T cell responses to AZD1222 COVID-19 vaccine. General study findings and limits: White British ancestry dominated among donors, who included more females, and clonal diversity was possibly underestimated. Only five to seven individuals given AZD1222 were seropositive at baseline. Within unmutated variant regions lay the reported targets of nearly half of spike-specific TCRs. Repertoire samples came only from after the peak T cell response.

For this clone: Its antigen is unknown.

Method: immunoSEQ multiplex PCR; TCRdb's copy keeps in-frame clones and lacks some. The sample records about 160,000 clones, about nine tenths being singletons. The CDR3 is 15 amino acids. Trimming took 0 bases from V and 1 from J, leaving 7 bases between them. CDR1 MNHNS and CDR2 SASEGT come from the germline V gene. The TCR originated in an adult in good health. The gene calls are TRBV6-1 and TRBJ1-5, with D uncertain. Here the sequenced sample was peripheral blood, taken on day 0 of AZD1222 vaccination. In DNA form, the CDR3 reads TGTGCCAGCAGTGAAGCAGTTAACAGCAATCAGCCCCAGCATTTT. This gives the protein CASSEAVNSNQPQHF.